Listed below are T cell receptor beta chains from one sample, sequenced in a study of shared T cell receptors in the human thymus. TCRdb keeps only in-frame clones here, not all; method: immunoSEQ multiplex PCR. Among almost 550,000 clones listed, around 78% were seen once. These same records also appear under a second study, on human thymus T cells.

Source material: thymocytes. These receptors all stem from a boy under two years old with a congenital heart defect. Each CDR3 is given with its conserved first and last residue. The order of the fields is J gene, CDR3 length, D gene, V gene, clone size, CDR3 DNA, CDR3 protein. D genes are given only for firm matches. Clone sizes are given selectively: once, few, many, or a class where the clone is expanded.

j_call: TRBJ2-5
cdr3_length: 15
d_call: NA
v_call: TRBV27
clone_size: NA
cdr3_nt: TGTGCCAGCAGTCCATCTGGGAGATTCCAAGAGACCCAGTACTTC
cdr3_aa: CASSPSGRFQETQYF

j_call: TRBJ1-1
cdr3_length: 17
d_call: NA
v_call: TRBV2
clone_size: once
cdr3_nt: TGTGCCAGCTCGGGGGGACCGGTGGACCGAGAGAACACTGAAGCTTTCTTT
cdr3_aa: CASSGGPVDRENTEAFF

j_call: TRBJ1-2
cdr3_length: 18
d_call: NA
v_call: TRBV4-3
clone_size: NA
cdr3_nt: TGCGCCAGCAGCCCAAGCATAGTACAGGGAACTATGCCAGGTGGCTACACCTTC
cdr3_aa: CASSPSIVQGTMPGGYTF

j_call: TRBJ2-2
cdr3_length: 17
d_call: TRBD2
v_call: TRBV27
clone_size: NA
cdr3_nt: TGTGCCAGCAGTTTACGGACTAGCGGGAGGTCCCCCGGGGAGCTGTTTTTT
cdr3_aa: CASSLRTSGRSPGELFF

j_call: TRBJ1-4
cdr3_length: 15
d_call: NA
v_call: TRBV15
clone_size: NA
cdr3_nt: TGTGCCACCAGCAGAGAGAAGGGGAGGGGTGAAAAACTGTTTTTT
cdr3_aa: CATSREKGRGEKLFF

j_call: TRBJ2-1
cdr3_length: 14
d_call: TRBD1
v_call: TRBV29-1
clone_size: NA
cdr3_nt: TGCAGCGTTGGTACCAGGGGGCGATACAATGAGCAGTTCTTC
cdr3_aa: CSVGTRGRYNEQFF

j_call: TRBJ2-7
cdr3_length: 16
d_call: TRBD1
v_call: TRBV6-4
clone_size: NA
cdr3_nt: TGTGCCAGCAGTGATGGATGGACAGGGGGCGAATACGAGCAGTACTTC
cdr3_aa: CASSDGWTGGEYEQYF

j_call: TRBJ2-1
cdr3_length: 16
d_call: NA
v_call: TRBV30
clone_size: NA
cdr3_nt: TGTGCCTGGAGTGTAGAACCCACCGAGAAATACAATGAGCAGTTCTTC
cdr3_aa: CAWSVEPTEKYNEQFF

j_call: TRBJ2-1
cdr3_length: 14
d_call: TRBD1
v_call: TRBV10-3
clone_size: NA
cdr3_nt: TGTGCCACCGAGGGACAGAGCTCCTACAATGAGCAGTTCTTC
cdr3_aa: CATEGQSSYNEQFF

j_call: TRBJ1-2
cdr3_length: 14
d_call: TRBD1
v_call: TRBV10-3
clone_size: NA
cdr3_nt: TGTGCCAGCTCCAGGGGACAGGGTCTCTATGGCTACACCTTC
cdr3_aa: CASSRGQGLYGYTF

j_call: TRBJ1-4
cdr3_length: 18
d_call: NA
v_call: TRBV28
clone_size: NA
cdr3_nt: TGTGCCAGCAGTTTCGTTTGTCCAGGACACCCCTCTAAGGAAAAACTGTTTTTT
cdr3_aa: CASSFVCPGHPSKEKLFF

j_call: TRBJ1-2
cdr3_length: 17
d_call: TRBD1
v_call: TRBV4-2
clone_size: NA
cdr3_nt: TGTGCCAGCAGCCAAGATTCACCCGGGACAGGGGACGCCGGCTACACCTTC
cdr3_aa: CASSQDSPGTGDAGYTF

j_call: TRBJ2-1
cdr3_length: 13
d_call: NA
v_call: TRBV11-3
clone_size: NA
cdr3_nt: TGTGCCAGCAGCTTAGTACCATCCGGTGAGCAGTTCTTC
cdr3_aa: CASSLVPSGEQFF

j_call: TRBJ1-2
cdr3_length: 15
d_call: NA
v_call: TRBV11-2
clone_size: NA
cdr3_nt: TGTGCCAGCAGCCCCCCGCCCGTAGCTAACTATGGCTACACCTTC
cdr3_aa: CASSPPPVANYGYTF

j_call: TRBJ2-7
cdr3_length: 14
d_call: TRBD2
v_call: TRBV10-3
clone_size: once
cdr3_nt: TGTGCCATCAAGGAGCGGGGGAATCGGTACGAGCAGTACTTC
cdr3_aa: CAIKERGNRYEQYF

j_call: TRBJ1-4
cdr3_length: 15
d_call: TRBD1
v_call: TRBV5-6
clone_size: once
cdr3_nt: TGTGCCAGCAGTCCCGGGACAGGGATAAATGAAAAACTGTTTTTT
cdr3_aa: CASSPGTGINEKLFF

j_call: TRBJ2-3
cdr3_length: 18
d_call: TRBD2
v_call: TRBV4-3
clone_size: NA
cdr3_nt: TGCGCCAGCAGCCAAGATGCGAGGACTAGCGGGGGAGGGCATACGCAGTATTTT
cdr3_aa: CASSQDARTSGGGHTQYF

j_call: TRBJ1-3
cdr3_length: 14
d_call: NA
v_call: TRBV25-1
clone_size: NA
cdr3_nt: TGTGCCAGCAGGGAGGGAAGAAATGGAAACACCATATATTTT
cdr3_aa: CASREGRNGNTIYF

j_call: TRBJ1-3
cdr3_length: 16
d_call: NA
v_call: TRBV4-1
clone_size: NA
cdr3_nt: TGCGCCAGCAGCCAAGTGGGGCAAAGCTCTGGAAACACCATATATTTT
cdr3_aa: CASSQVGQSSGNTIYF

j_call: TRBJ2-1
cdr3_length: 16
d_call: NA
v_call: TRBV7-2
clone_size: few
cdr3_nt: TGTGCCAGCAGCTTAGTCGGGGTGGGGGGGCACAATGAGCAGTTCTTC
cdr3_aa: CASSLVGVGGHNEQFF

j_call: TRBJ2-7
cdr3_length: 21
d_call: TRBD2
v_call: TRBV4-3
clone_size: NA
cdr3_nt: TGCGCCAGCAGCCAAGATCGGGCTAGGACTAGCGGGAGGAACCCGACCTACGAGCAGTACTTC
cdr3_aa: CASSQDRARTSGRNPTYEQYF

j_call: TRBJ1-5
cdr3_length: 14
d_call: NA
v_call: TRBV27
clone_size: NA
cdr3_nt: TGTGCCAGCAGTTTGGGGACACCGAATCAGCCCCAGCATTTT
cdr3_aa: CASSLGTPNQPQHF

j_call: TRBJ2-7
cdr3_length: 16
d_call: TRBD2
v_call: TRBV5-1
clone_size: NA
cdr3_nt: TGCGCCAGCAGCTTGGAGCCAGGACTAGCCCCCTACGAGCAGTACTTC
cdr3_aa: CASSLEPGLAPYEQYF

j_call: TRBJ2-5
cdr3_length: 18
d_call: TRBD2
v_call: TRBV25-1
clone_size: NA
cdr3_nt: TGTGCCAGCAGTGTAACCCCTGGGACTAGCGGGAGGTGGGAGACCCAGTACTTC
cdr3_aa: CASSVTPGTSGRWETQYF

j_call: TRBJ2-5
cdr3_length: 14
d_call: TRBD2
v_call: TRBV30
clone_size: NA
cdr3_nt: TGTGCCTGGAGGAAGGGGAGGGGCGGTGAGACCCAGTACTTC
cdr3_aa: CAWRKGRGGETQYF

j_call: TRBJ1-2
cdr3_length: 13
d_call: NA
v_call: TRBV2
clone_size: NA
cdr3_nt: TGTGCCAGCTATTCGGGGGTAAGAAGAGGCTACACCTTC
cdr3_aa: CASYSGVRRGYTF

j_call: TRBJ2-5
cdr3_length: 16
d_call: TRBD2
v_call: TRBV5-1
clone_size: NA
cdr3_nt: TGCGCCAGCAGCTTGGGCGGACTAGCGGGAGGAGAGACCCAGTACTTC
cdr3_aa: CASSLGGLAGGETQYF

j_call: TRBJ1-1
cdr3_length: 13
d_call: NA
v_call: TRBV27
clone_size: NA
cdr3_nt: TGTGCCAGCAGTGCGGATTCGAACACTGAAGCTTTCTTT
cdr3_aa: CASSADSNTEAFF

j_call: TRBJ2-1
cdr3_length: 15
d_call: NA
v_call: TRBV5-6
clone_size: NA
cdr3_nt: TGTGCCAGCAGCTTGGGAGGCATACTCAACAATGAGCAGTTCTTC
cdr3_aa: CASSLGGILNNEQFF

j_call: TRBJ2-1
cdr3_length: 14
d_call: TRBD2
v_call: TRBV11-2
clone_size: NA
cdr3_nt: TGTGCCAGCGCTGAAGGACTAGCTTACAATGAGCAGTTCTTC
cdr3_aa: CASAEGLAYNEQFF

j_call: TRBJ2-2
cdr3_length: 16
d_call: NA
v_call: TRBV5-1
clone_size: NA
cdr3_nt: TGCGCCAGCACCCCCACGGGACAAACGAACACCGGGGAGCTGTTTTTT
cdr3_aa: CASTPTGQTNTGELFF

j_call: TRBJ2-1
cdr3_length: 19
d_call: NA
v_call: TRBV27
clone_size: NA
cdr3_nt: TGTGCCAGCAGTCCGAGGCCCACATCGGGGGATGACTCCTACAATGAGCAGTTCTTC
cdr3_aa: CASSPRPTSGDDSYNEQFF

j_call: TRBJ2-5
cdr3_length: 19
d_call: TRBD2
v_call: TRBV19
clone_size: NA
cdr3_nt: TGTGCCAGTAGCCACCGAGGGGGGATAGCGGGAGGGTTCCCAGAGACCCAGTACTTC
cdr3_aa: CASSHRGGIAGGFPETQYF

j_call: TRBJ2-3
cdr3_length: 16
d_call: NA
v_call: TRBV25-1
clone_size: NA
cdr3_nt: TGTGCCAGCAGTGAATTGTCTTTAACTAGCACAGATACGCAGTATTTT
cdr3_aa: CASSELSLTSTDTQYF

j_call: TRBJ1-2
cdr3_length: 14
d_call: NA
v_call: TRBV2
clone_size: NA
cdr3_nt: TGTGCCAGCAGTGAAGGTCCCGGGAACTATGGCTACACCTTC
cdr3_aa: CASSEGPGNYGYTF

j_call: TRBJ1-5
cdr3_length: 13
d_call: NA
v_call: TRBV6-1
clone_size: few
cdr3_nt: TGTGCCAGCAGGAGGGAGGGAGATCAGCCCCAGCATTTT
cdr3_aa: CASRREGDQPQHF

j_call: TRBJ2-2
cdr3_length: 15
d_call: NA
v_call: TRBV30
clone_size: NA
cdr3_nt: TGTGCCTGGAATGGCGGGACCGCGAACACCGGGGAGCTGTTTTTT
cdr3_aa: CAWNGGTANTGELFF

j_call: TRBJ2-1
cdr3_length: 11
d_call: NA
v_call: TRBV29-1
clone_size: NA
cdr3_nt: TGCAGCGTTGTCCTCGCAGGGGAGCAGTTCTTC
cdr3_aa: CSVVLAGEQFF

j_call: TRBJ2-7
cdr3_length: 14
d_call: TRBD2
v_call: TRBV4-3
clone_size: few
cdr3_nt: TGCGCCAGCAGCCCTCTAGCGGCCTCCTACGAGCAGTACTTC
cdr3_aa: CASSPLAASYEQYF

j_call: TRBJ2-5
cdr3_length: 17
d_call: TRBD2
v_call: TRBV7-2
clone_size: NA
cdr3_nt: TGTGCCAGCAGCTTCAGCGGGACTAGCGGGAGAGGAGAGACCCAGTACTTC
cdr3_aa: CASSFSGTSGRGETQYF

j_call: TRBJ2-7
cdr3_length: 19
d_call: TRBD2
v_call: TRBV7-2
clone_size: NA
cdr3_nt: TGTGCCAGCAGCTTAGGGAATAACGCGGGAGTCTTGAAACTTTACGAGCAGTACTTC
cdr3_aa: CASSLGNNAGVLKLYEQYF

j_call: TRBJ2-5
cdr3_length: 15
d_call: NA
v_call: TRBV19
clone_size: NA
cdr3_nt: TGTGCCAGTAGTACCCGGACAGGGAGGGGAGAGACCCAGTACTTC
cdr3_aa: CASSTRTGRGETQYF

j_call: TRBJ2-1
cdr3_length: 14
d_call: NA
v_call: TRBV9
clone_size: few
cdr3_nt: TGTGCCCAACTCGACGAGCAGGGGACGGGTGAGCAGTTCTTC
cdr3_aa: CAQLDEQGTGEQFF

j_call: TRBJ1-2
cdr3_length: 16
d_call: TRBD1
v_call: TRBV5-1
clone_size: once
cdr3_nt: TGCGCCAGCAGCTTGGCTCGGACAGGGCTCTTGAAGGGCTACACCTTC
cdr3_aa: CASSLARTGLLKGYTF

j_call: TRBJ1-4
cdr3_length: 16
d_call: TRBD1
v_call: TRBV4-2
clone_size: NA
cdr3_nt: TGTGCCAGCAGCCAAGATATGGACAGGGGTCCTGAAAAACTGTTTTTT
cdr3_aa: CASSQDMDRGPEKLFF

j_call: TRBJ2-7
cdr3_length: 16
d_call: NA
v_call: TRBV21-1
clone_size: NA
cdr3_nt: TGTGCCAGCAGCAAAAGCCCACTAGCGGGGTGCTACGAGCAGTACTTC
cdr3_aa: CASSKSPLAGCYEQYF

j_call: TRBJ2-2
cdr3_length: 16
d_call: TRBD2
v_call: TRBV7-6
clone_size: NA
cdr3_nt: TGTGCCAGCAGCCCTAGCGGGAGGGCCCCCACCGGGGAGCTGTTTTTT
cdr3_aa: CASSPSGRAPTGELFF

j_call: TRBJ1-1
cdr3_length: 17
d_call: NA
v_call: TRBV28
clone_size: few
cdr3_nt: TGTGCCAGCAGTTTGTCGGGCAGGGGCAGTAGGAACACTGAAGCTTTCTTT
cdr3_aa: CASSLSGRGSRNTEAFF

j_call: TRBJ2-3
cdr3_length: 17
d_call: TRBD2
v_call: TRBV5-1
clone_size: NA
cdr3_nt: TGCGCCAGCAGCTTGGCACGCGGGAGTGGTTCCACAGATACGCAGTATTTT
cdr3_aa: CASSLARGSGSTDTQYF

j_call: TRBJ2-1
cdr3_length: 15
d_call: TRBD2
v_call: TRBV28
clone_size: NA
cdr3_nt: TGTGCCAGCAGTCTGACTAGCGGGGGGGTCTATGAGCAGTTCTTC
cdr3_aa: CASSLTSGGVYEQFF

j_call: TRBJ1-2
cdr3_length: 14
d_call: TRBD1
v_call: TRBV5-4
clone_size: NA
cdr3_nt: TGTGCCAGCCGCCCCGAACAGGGGGCCTATGGCTACACCTTC
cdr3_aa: CASRPEQGAYGYTF

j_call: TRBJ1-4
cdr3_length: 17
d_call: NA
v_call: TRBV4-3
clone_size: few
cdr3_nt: TGCGCCAGCAGCCAACAAGAACGGACAGCCTTTAATGAAAAACTGTTTTTT
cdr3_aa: CASSQQERTAFNEKLFF

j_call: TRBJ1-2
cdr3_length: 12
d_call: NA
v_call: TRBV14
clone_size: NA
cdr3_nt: TGTGCCAGCAGCCTCTCGGGGTACGGCTACACCTTC
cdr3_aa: CASSLSGYGYTF

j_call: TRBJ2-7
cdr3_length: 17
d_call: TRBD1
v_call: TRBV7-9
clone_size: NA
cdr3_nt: TGTGCCAGCTGGACAGGGAAGGGCCCTATACCCCCCTACGAGCAGTACTTC
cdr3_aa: CASWTGKGPIPPYEQYF

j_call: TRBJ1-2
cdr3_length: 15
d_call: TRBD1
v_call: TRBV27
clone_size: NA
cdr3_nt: TGTGCCAGCAGTCCCGGGACAGAGATTCCTTATGGCTACACCTTC
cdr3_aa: CASSPGTEIPYGYTF

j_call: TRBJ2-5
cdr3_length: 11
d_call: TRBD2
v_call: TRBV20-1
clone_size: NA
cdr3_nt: TGCCCATCCCGGGGGGAAGAGACCCAGTACTTC
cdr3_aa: CPSRGEETQYF

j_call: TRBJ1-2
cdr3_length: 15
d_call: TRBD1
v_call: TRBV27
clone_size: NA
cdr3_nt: TGTGCCAGTGGGGGGTACCGGGACAGGGGGCATGGCTACACCTTC
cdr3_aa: CASGGYRDRGHGYTF

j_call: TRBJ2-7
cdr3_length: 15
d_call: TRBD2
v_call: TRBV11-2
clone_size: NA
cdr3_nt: TGTGCCAGCAGCCTTACTAGCGGGAGGTACGGCGAGCAGTACTTC
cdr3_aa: CASSLTSGRYGEQYF

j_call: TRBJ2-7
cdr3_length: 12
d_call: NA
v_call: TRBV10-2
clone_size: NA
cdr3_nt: TGCGCCAGCAGGGCTAGTTTCCACGAGCAGTACTTC
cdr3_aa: CASRASFHEQYF

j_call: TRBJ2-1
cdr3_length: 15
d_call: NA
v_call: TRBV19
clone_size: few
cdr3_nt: TGTGCCACCAAACTCGGTCGAAGCTCCTACAATGAGCAGTTCTTC
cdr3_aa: CATKLGRSSYNEQFF